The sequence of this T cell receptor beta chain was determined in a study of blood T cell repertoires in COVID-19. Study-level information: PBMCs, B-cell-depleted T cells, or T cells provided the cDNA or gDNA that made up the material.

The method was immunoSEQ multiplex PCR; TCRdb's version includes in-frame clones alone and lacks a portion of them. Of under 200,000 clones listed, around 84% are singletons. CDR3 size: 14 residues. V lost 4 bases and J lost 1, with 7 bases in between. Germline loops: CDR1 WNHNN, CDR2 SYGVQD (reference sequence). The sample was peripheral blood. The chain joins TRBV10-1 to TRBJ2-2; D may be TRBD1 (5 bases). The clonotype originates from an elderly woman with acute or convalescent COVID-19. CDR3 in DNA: TGCGCCAGCAGTGGTACAGGGAACACCGGGGAGCTGTTTTTT. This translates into CASSGTGNTGELFF.